This T cell receptor (beta chain) was recorded in a study of shared clonotypes between healthy human individuals. The repertoire was sequenced with immunoSEQ multiplex PCR; TCRdb's copy has only in-frame clones and lacks some. The sample shows about 110,000 clones, approximately 70% of them seen only once. This CDR3 has 13 residues. The trim removed 4 bases at V and 8 bases at J, leaving 4 bases unmatched. The germline V gene encodes CDR1 MNHEY and CDR2 SMNVEV (reference sequence). The source of this sequence is a woman aged 30 to 39 in good health. The chain links TRBV27 to TRBJ2-1, with TRBD1 matching over 8 bases. Sequences were obtained from memory CD8+ T cells sorted from blood. Subset denoted: CD45RO+ cells pooled with CCR7-negative TemRA cells. As DNA, the CDR3 is TGTGCCAGCAGTTGGAGACAGGGGTATGAGCAGTTCTTC. This encodes CASSWRQGYEQFF.